This paragraph reports one T cell receptor beta chain. Its antigen is still unknown. This entry belongs to a study of OX40 agonist ivuxolimab in advanced cancers. In the study overall: Hepatocellular carcinoma, melanoma, renal cell or head and neck cancer was diagnosed in the dose-escalation patients. Whole-study results and caveats: Among T cells, CD8+ cells averaged more expanded clones than CD4+ cells.

Sequencing used immunoSEQ multiplex PCR; TCRdb keeps in-frame clones, though not all of them. This sample has 99,000 or so clones, with roughly 93% found just once. CDR1 is LGHNA, CDR2 YSLEER, per germline. Trimming cost V 7 bases and J 2 bases, with 16 bases left between them. The CDR3 contains 15 residues. Sequencing was performed on CD4+ or CD8+ T cells sorted from blood, taken in a trial of the OX40 agonist ivuxolimab. The chain combines TRBV4-3 with TRBJ2-3; maybe TRBD2 (6 bases). The receptor comes from an adult with an advanced solid tumor such as melanoma, head and neck, liver or kidney cancer. CDR3 sequence (DNA): TGCGCCAGCAAGGTGTGGACGGGAGCCACAGATACGCAGTATTTT. Translation gives CASKVWTGATDTQYF.